This T cell receptor (beta chain) was identified in a study of neurological immune-mediated disorders. This clonotype was observed many times. The CDR3 totals 16 residues. Trimming removed 4 bases from V and 5 bases from J, with 20 bases in between. Germline CDR1 LGHNA, CDR2 YNFKEQ. TCRdb reanalysed the 5' RACE reads using MiXCR and keeps one entry per CDR3 protein. The table lists more than 45,000 distinct CDR3 sequences, roughly 11% of them singletons. The chain joins TRBV4-2 to TRBJ2-5; D possibly corresponds to TRBD2 (5 bases). This TCR derives from a man aged 55 to 69 in good health. The material sequenced was PBMCs. The CDR3 loop reads CASSPLLGIPGETQYF. In DNA, the CDR3 is TGTGCCAGCAGCCCCCTATTAGGGATACCGGGGGAGACCCAGTACTTC.